This T cell receptor beta chain was identified in a study of early T cells in non-severe SARS-CoV-2 infection. The CDR3 covers 14 residues. Trimming removed 0 bases at V and 8 bases at J, with 11 bases between. Germline V gene sequence: CDR1 DFQATT, CDR2 SNEGSKA (reference sequence). TCRdb processed the 5' RACE reads anew with MiXCR; each CDR3 protein has one entry. The data contain approximately 80,000 distinct CDR3 sequences, 11% of them singletons. This clonotype was seen at least ten times. This clonotype originated in an adult who was a healthcare worker with PCR-confirmed SARS-CoV-2 infection or an uninfected control (not recorded which). V gene TRBV20-1 combines with J gene TRBJ1-6; no firm D call. The sequencing here drew on whole blood, taken at baseline. The CDR3 DNA reads TGCAGTGCTAGAGATCAAGGGTATTATTCACCCCTCCACTTT. It encodes CSARDQGYYSPLHF.